The 15 T cell receptor beta chains below were found in one sample sequenced in a study of CD8 T cells in Susac syndrome. After extraction with the RNeasy kit, about 0.5 to 1 ug of the RNA was reverse transcribed using random hexamers. In TCRdb, the immunoSEQ multiplex PCR reads were re-called with MiXCR into one record per CDR3 protein. The sample has roughly 170,000 distinct CDR3 sequences, approximately 94% seen once. The specimen sequenced was CD4+ T cells from PBMCs. The receptors were gathered from a human donor with multiple sclerosis.

V and J are TRBV5-1 and TRBJ2-1; the D call may be TRBD1 or TRBD2 (5 bases each). V lost 3 bases to trimming and J lost 9 bases, with 16 bases between them. CDR3 length equals 14 residues. Germline V CDR1 and CDR2: SGHRS, YFSETQ. This chain's CDR3 is CASSSWDRPAEQFF. In DNA form, the CDR3 reads TGCGCCAGCAGCTCCTGGGACCGTCCCGCTGAGCAGTTCTTC.

The CDR3 sequence: CASSLSGDEQYF. Written as DNA, the CDR3 is TGTGCCAGCAGTTTGTCTGGAGACGAGCAGTACTTC. The chain joins TRBV25-1 to TRBJ2-7; no definite D call. Trimming left V 5 bases short and J 5 bases short, with 10 bases between. Germline V gene lookup returns CDR1 MGHDK and CDR2 SYGVNS. The length of the CDR3 is 12 residues.

This chain connects TRBV2 to TRBJ2-5; 12 bases align to TRBD2. CDR1 is SNHLY, CDR2 FYNNEI, per germline. This CDR3 has 15 amino acids. V lost 5 bases and J lost 2; bases outside the gene matches: 3. The CDR3 protein is CASSRTSGKQETQYF. The DNA for the CDR3 is TGTGCCAGCAGTCGGACTAGCGGGAAACAAGAGACCCAGTACTTC.

DNA of the CDR3: TGTGCCTGTCCCCGGCTGGGGCTGGACACCATATATTTT. Translation: CACPRLGLDTIYF. J is TRBJ1-3 and V is TRBV30; the D gene is possibly TRBD1 (5 bases). V lost 6 bases to trimming and J lost 8 bases, with 17 bases between them. Germline V CDR1 and CDR2: GTSNPN, SVGIG (reference sequence). The CDR3 runs 13 residues.

V is TRBV2 and J is TRBJ2-5; 9 bases are shared with TRBD2. This CDR3 is 18 amino acids long. Trimming removed 0 bases from V and 7 bases from J; junction bases left unmatched: 15. CDR1 is SNHLY and CDR2 is FYNNEI in the germline V gene. The CDR3 bases are TGTGCCAGCAGTGAAGCGAGTGCGCGGGAGGGCTCCGGCGGGACCCAGTACTTC. Translating it yields CASSEASAREGSGGTQYF.

This chain connects TRBV5-1 to TRBJ1-4, with 8 bases aligning to TRBD1. The CDR3 contains 14 residues. With 4 bases clipped from V and 7 bases from J, the junction kept 6 bases outside the gene matches. Germline V lookup: CDR1 SGHRS, CDR2 YFSETQ. Here the CDR3 DNA reads TGCGCCAGCAGCCCCGACAGGGGTCGTGAAAAACTGTTTTTT. Its translation: CASSPDRGREKLFF.

V and J are TRBV7-9 and TRBJ1-1; 11 bases match TRBD1. Germline V gene sequence: CDR1 SEHNR, CDR2 FQNEAQ (reference sequence). The CDR3 runs 17 residues. Trimming took 8 bases from V and 1 from J; bases not matched to a gene: 12. The CDR3 nucleotides read TGTGCCAGCTCACTTCCCCTGGGACAGGGGGGGAACACTGAAGCTTTCTTT. Translated: CASSLPLGQGGNTEAFF. The full variable domain, with the rest looked up from reference TRBV7-9 and TRBJ1-1, is DTGVSQNPRHKITKRGQNVTFRCDPISEHNRLYWYRQTLGQGPEFLTYFQNEAQLEKSRLLSDRFSAERPKGSFSTLEIQRTEQGDSAMYLCASSLPLGQGGNTEAFFGQGTRLTVV.

The chain combines TRBV6-8 with TRBJ2-1; D not resolved. This CDR3 spans 13 amino acids. The germline V gene has CDR1 MNHGY and CDR2 SAAAGT. Trimming took off 2 bases at V and 5 bases at J, with 7 bases between the two ends. For the CDR3, the DNA is TGTGCCAGCAGTTACGATCGGGACAATGAGCAGTTCTTC. Protein: CASSYDRDNEQFF.

The J gene is TRBJ1-1, the V gene TRBV30; maybe TRBD1 (5 bases). CDR1 and CDR2 from the germline V gene are GTSNPN and SVGIG (reference sequence). V was shortened by 5 bases and J by 4 bases, with 14 bases between the two germline ends. CDR3 length: 13 amino acids. CDR3 bases: TGTGCCTGGTTAAGGCAGGGAGGCACTGAAGCTTTCTTT. Translating gives CAWLRQGGTEAFF.

The gene calls are TRBV7-8 and TRBJ2-3; 8 positions match TRBD2. The germline CDR1 and CDR2 sequences are SGHVS and FQNEAQ. After removal of 4 bases from V and 0 bases from J, the junction contained 6 bases not matched to a gene. The CDR3 has 16 residues. The DNA of the CDR3 is TGTGCCAGCAGCTCAACTAGCGGCCTTAGCACAGATACGCAGTATTTT. Residues: CASSSTSGLSTDTQYF.

CDR3 protein: CATSDPKERDARNEQFF. The CDR3 region has the DNA TGTGCCACCAGTGACCCAAAAGAGCGGGACGCTAGGAATGAGCAGTTCTTC. The chain joins TRBV24-1 to TRBJ2-1; TRBD2 aligns across 7 bases. Germline-derived CDR1 and CDR2 are KGHDR and SFDVKD. The CDR3 loop spans 17 amino acids. With 4 bases clipped from V and 7 bases from J, the junction kept 15 bases outside the gene matches.

CDR3 sequence reads: CATSPQADRHTGELFF. In DNA form, the CDR3 reads TGTGCCACCAGCCCCCAAGCAGACAGGCACACCGGGGAGCTGTTTTTT. The chain has TRBV15 and TRBJ2-2; a weak D match, TRBD1 (6 bases). The germline CDR1 and CDR2 sequences are LNHNV and YYDKDF (reference sequence). The CDR3 sequence is 16 residues long. The germline V and J ends were trimmed by 5 bases and 3 bases, with 16 bases remaining between them.

The chain has TRBV19 and TRBJ2-1; 12 nucleotides agree with TRBD2. Germline V gene lookup returns CDR1 LNHDA and CDR2 SQIVND (reference sequence). The CDR3 spans 16 residues. Trimming removed 3 bases from V and 8 bases from J; junction bases left unmatched: 8. The CDR3 protein is CASSMGKTSGSDEQFF. The CDR3 DNA reads as TGTGCCAGTAGTATGGGGAAGACTAGCGGGAGTGATGAGCAGTTCTTC.

This chain's CDR3 is CASSSGGTVYGYTF. The CDR3 DNA reads TGTGCCAGCAGTTCGGGCGGGACAGTCTATGGCTACACCTTC. V is TRBV28 and J is TRBJ1-2; 7 positions agree with TRBD1. The CDR3 has 14 amino acids. With 4 bases clipped from V and 4 bases from J, the junction kept 6 bases outside the gene matches. Germline CDR1 reads MDHEN; CDR2 reads SYDVKM.

The rearrangement links TRBV2 to TRBJ1-4; D is possibly TRBD1 (5 bases). The CDR3 is 15 residues long. V shed 7 bases and J shed 7 bases, with 19 bases lying between them. Germline CDR1 SNHLY, CDR2 FYNNEI. CDR3 in amino acids: CASIQSGGGFEKLFF. The CDR3, as DNA: TGTGCCAGCATTCAAAGTGGGGGGGGTTTTGAAAAACTGTTTTTT.